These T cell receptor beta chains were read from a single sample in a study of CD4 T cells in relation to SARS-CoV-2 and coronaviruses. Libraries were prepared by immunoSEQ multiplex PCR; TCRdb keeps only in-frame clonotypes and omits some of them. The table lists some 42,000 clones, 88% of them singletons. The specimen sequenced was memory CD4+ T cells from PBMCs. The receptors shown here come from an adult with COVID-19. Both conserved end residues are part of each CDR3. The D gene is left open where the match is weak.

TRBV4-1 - CASSQDGKDNEKLFF
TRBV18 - CASSPLGKGEGGYTF
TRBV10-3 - CAISAGHRIEPQHF
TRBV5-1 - CASSSGRIRETQYF
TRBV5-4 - CASRGGEGSNNSPLHF
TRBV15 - CATSRDVGAQNIQYF
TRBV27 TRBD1 CASRRDSLDYGYTF
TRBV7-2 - CASSLFSASSYNSPLHF
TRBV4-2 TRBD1 CASSRDRGQGGANVLTF
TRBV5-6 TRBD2 CASSSGLAGETQYF
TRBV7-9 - CASSLGHSSYNEQFF
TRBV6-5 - CASRHRGGDNEQFF
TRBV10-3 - CATKSRDTGNTIYF
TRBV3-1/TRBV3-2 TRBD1 CASSSGTGWAGEAFF
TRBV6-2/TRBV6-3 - CASSYSSGGYEQYF
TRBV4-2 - CASSQSPNDRLRNTIYF
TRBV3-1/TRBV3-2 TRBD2 CASSQEPGLAGAYEQYF
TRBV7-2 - CASRPSGLNEQFF
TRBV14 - CASTQIGGSLNTEAFF
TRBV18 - CASSLEDKVVAFF
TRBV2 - CASSPDQNRVSYEQYF
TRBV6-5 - CASSRERGGGNTIYF
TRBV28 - CASNSGLPNTEAFF
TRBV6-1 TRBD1 CASSRPGQGDYGYTF
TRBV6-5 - CASTRGTQSSETQYF